These T cell receptor beta chains were read from a single sample in a study of OX40 agonist ivuxolimab in advanced cancers. Generated by immunoSEQ multiplex PCR, the TCRdb table keeps only in-frame clones and is missing some. This table holds under 13,000 clones, approximately 80% found once. The specimen was CD4+ or CD8+ T cells sorted from blood, collected in a trial of the OX40 agonist ivuxolimab. Receptors were obtained from an adult with an advanced solid tumor such as melanoma, head and neck, liver or kidney cancer. Both conserved end residues are part of each CDR3. D genes are given only for firm matches. Some rows mark clone size as missing; the rest say once, few, many or name a class of expanded clone.

j_gene,v_gene,abundance,d_gene,CDR3aa,CDR3nt
TRBJ2-5,TRBV5-4,few,TRBD2,CASSIETSGVGQETQYF,TGTGCCAGCAGCATAGAGACTAGCGGGGTAGGCCAAGAGACCCAGTACTTC
TRBJ1-1,TRBV4-2,-,-,CASSLGVLGRTMNTEAFF,TGTGCCAGCAGCTTGGGTGTTCTCGGACGAACCATGAACACTGAAGCTTTCTTT
TRBJ2-2,TRBV10-2,few,-,CASSDPGTNTGELFF,TGCGCCAGCAGTGACCCCGGGACCAACACCGGGGAGCTGTTTTTT
TRBJ1-1,TRBV30,few,-,CAWNLNTEAFF,TGTGCCTGGAACCTGAACACTGAAGCTTTCTTT
TRBJ2-3,TRBV11-3,once,-,CASGPLVSTDTQYF,TGTGCCAGCGGTCCCCTGGTGAGCACAGATACGCAGTATTTT
TRBJ2-1,TRBV11-3,-,-,CASAGVRNEQFF,TGTGCCAGCGCAGGGGTAAGGAATGAGCAGTTCTTC
TRBJ2-7,TRBV4-2,-,TRBD2,CASSQLAGRYEQYF,TGTGCCAGCAGCCAGCTAGCGGGAAGGTACGAGCAGTACTTC
TRBJ2-5,TRBV2,-,-,CASSELGRYQETQYF,TGTGCCAGCAGTGAACTCGGCAGGTACCAAGAGACCCAGTACTTC
TRBJ2-1,TRBV2,-,TRBD1,CASRHGQGVANEQFF,TGTGCCAGCAGACACGGACAGGGGGTTGCCAATGAGCAGTTCTTC
TRBJ2-7,TRBV19,-,-,CASSPLVGGQQYF,TGTGCCAGTAGTCCGCTGGTAGGGGGACAGCAGTACTTC
TRBJ2-7,TRBV10-1,few,-,CASSESTHEQYF,TGCGCCAGCAGTGAAAGTACCCACGAGCAGTACTTC
TRBJ2-7,TRBV6-1,-,TRBD1,CASIIDRGYSYEQYF,TGTGCCAGCATAATAGACAGGGGCTACTCCTACGAGCAGTACTTC
TRBJ2-7,TRBV11-2,-,-,CASGESLGNYEQYF,TGTGCCAGCGGGGAATCCCTAGGCAACTACGAGCAGTACTTC
TRBJ2-7,TRBV7-6,-,TRBD1,CASSATGDYDEQYF,TGTGCCAGCAGCGCTACAGGGGATTACGACGAGCAGTACTTC
TRBJ2-3,TRBV15,-,-,CATGWGDFITDTQYF,TGTGCCACCGGGTGGGGCGACTTTATCACAGATACGCAGTATTTT
TRBJ2-7,TRBV29-1,-,-,CSVEVIGGGEQYF,TGCAGCGTTGAAGTGATAGGGGGAGGCGAGCAGTACTTC
TRBJ2-2,TRBV10-2,-,TRBD2,CASSYIEPGLAGYTGELFF,TGCGCCAGCAGTTACATAGAGCCCGGACTAGCGGGGTACACCGGGGAGCTGTTTTTT
TRBJ1-1,TRBV19,-,-,CASSTLKTGHTEAFF,TGTGCCAGTAGTACCCTTAAGACAGGACACACTGAAGCTTTCTTT
TRBJ1-6,TRBV19,-,-,CASGSPLHF,TGTGCTTCGGGCTCACCCCTCCACTTT
TRBJ1-1,TRBV2,medium-sized,-,CASRSGLENTEAFF,TGTGCCAGCAGGTCAGGGTTGGAGAACACTGAAGCTTTCTTT
TRBJ1-2,TRBV19,-,-,CASSGGDGYTF,TGTGCCAGTTCTGGGGGCGATGGCTACACCTTC
TRBJ2-3,TRBV5-1,-,TRBD2,CASSLAGLAGLEATQYF,TGCGCCAGCAGCTTGGCGGGACTAGCGGGCCTAGAGGCTACGCAGTATTTT
TRBJ2-7,TRBV7-6,-,-,CASSLYQGYEQYF,TGTGCCAGCAGCTTATATCAGGGATACGAGCAGTACTTC
TRBJ1-1,TRBV14,once,-,CASGTTTGITEAFF,TGTGCCAGCGGGACGACTACAGGGATCACTGAAGCTTTCTTT
TRBJ2-3,TRBV19,-,-,CASSISLGTDTQYF,TGTGCCAGTAGTATCAGCCTAGGCACAGATACGCAGTATTTT
TRBJ1-2,TRBV2,-,-,CASSEALGNGYTF,TGTGCCAGCAGTGAAGCGCTTGGGAATGGCTACACCTTC
TRBJ2-4,TRBV7-3,-,-,CASSPGGGNIQYF,TGTGCCAGCAGCCCAGGTGGAGGGAACATTCAGTACTTC
TRBJ2-2,TRBV19,-,-,CASRTEGRAGGTGELFF,TGTGCCAGTAGAACTGAAGGGAGGGCAGGGGGCACCGGGGAGCTGTTTTTT
TRBJ2-3,TRBV2,-,-,CASSDRASTDTQYF,TGTGCCAGCAGTGATCGGGCTAGCACAGATACGCAGTATTTT
TRBJ2-7,TRBV9,-,TRBD1,CASSVEEDRATYEQYF,TGTGCCAGCAGCGTAGAGGAGGACAGGGCCACCTACGAGCAGTACTTC
TRBJ1-5,TRBV19,-,TRBD1,CASSDRAGNQPQHF,TGTGCCAGTAGCGACAGGGCTGGCAATCAGCCCCAGCATTTT
TRBJ2-7,TRBV5-4,-,TRBD1,CASSATGDKYEQYF,TGTGCCAGCAGCGCGACAGGGGATAAGTACGAGCAGTACTTC
TRBJ2-5,TRBV13,-,-,CASSLGVSTETQYF,TGTGCCAGCAGCTTGGGGGTTTCTACGGAGACCCAGTACTTC
TRBJ1-4,TRBV6-5,-,-,CASSYFQGPNEKLFF,TGTGCCAGCAGTTACTTCCAGGGACCTAATGAAAAACTGTTTTTT
TRBJ2-2,TRBV4-1,medium-sized,TRBD2,CASSHPGTSGSIGGELFF,TGCGCCAGCAGCCACCCCGGGACTAGCGGGAGTATCGGCGGGGAGCTGTTTTTT
TRBJ1-6,TRBV27,-,-,CASSLAPESPLHF,TGTGCCAGCAGTTTAGCACCGGAATCACCCCTCCACTTT
TRBJ2-1,TRBV27,-,-,CASGRGEQFF,TGTGCCAGCGGACGAGGAGAGCAGTTCTTC
TRBJ2-7,TRBV19,-,-,CASSVWRGDGYEQYF,TGTGCCAGTAGCGTGTGGCGGGGCGATGGGTACGAGCAGTACTTC
TRBJ2-1,TRBV7-9,-,-,CASSSASSYNEQFF,TGTGCCAGCAGCTCCGCGAGCTCCTACAATGAGCAGTTCTTC
TRBJ1-2,TRBV27,-,-,CASSHGQTGYGYTF,TGTGCCAGCAGTCACGGGCAAACGGGGTATGGCTACACCTTC
TRBJ2-7,TRBV4-2,-,TRBD1,CASSQGTGGDEQYF,TGTGCCAGCAGCCAAGGGACAGGGGGCGACGAGCAGTACTTC
TRBJ2-7,TRBV7-9,-,TRBD2,CASSPREGGYEQYF,TGTGCCAGCAGCCCTAGGGAGGGCGGCTACGAGCAGTACTTC
TRBJ2-3,TRBV6-1,-,TRBD2,CASSDDSGSADTQYF,TGTGCCAGCAGTGATGATAGCGGGAGTGCAGATACGCAGTATTTT
TRBJ2-7,TRBV27,-,TRBD2,CASSHPGGTHEQYF,TGTGCCAGCAGTCATCCGGGAGGAACCCACGAGCAGTACTTC
TRBJ2-5,TRBV7-9,-,TRBD2,CASSPSGGPKETQYF,TGTGCCAGCAGCCCTTCGGGGGGACCTAAAGAGACCCAGTACTTC
TRBJ2-7,TRBV30,-,TRBD2,CAWSVTSLAGEEQYF,TGTGCCTGGAGTGTAACAAGTCTAGCGGGGGAGGAGCAGTACTTC
TRBJ1-6,TRBV4-1,-,-,CASSPRVPTNSPLHF,TGCGCCAGCAGCCCTCGAGTACCTACAAATTCACCCCTCCACTTT
TRBJ2-7,TRBV9,-,-,CASTAQSLVEQYF,TGTGCCAGCACGGCACAATCCCTTGTAGAGCAGTACTTC
TRBJ1-2,TRBV7-9,-,TRBD1,CASSLARDRVRGYTF,TGTGCCAGCAGCTTAGCCCGGGACAGGGTACGTGGCTACACCTTC
TRBJ2-1,TRBV4-1,-,TRBD2,CASSQLGTTNNEQFF,TGCGCCAGCAGCCAGCTTGGGACTACAAACAATGAGCAGTTCTTC
TRBJ2-7,TRBV6-1,-,TRBD2,CASGMREWPYEQYF,TGTGCCAGCGGCATGCGGGAGTGGCCCTACGAGCAGTACTTC
TRBJ2-7,TRBV6-1,few,-,CASSEPIGEVITYEQYF,TGTGCCAGCAGTGAACCAATCGGGGAGGTGATCACCTACGAGCAGTACTTC
TRBJ2-7,TRBV27,-,-,CASSLRGAYEQYF,TGTGCCAGCAGTTTAAGGGGGGCTTACGAGCAGTACTTC
TRBJ2-1,TRBV6-5,-,-,CASSGAEEGFDEQFF,TGTGCCAGCAGTGGGGCCGAGGAGGGGTTCGATGAGCAGTTCTTC
TRBJ2-3,TRBV11-3,-,TRBD2,CASSLGGTQYF,TGTGCCAGCAGCTTGGGGGGGACGCAGTATTTT